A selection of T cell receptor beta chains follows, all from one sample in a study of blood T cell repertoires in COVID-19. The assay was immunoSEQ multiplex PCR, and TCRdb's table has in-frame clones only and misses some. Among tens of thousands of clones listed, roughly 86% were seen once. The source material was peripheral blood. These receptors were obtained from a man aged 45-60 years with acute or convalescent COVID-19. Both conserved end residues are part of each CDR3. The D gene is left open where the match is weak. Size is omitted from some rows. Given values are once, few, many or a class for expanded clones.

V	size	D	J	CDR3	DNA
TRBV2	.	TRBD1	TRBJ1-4	CASRMGTVNEKLFF	TGTGCCAGCAGGATGGGGACAGTTAATGAAAAACTGTTTTTT
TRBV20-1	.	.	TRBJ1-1	CSAPPFQAFF	TGCAGTGCTCCCCCATTCCAAGCTTTCTTT
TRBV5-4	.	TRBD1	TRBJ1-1	CASSSYRGYNTEAFF	TGTGCCAGCAGCTCCTACAGGGGGTACAACACTGAAGCTTTCTTT
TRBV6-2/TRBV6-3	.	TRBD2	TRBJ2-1	CASSYLAGGINEQFF	TGTGCCAGCAGTTACCTAGCGGGGGGAATAAATGAGCAGTTCTTC
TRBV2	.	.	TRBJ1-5	CASIEDFNQPQHF	TGTGCCAGCATTGAAGACTTCAATCAGCCCCAGCATTTT
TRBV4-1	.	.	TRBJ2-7	CASSQGGAYEQYF	TGCGCCAGCAGCCAAGGCGGTGCCTACGAGCAGTACTTC
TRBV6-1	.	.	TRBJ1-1	CASSDSYTEAFF	TGTGCCAGCAGTGATTCCTACACTGAAGCTTTCTTT
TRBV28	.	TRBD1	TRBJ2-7	CASSSGTGEVNEQYF	TGTGCCAGCAGTTCAGGGACAGGGGAGGTGAACGAGCAGTACTTC
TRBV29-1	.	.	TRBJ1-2	CSVEDRDGGRGNYGYTF	TGCAGCGTTGAAGATCGGGACGGGGGGAGAGGTAACTATGGCTACACCTTC
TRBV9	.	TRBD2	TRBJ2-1	CASSPRLAGVNEQFF	TGTGCCAGCAGCCCTCGACTAGCGGGAGTCAATGAGCAGTTCTTC
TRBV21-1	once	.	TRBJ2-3	CASSKRAWDREGVGTDTQYF	TGTGCCAGCAGCAAAAGGGCCTGGGACAGGGAGGGAGTGGGAACAGATACGCAGTATTTT
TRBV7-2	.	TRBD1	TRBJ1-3	CASSSKGAVSSGNTIYF	TGTGCCAGCAGCTCAAAGGGGGCCGTATCCTCTGGAAACACCATATATTTT
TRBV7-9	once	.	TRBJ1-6	CASSLGGRAEPNSPLHF	TGTGCCAGCAGCTTAGGTGGCAGGGCCGAACCCAATTCACCCCTCCACTTT
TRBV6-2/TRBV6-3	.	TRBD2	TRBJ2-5	CASSQTSAGETQYF	TGTGCCAGCAGCCAGACTAGCGCGGGAGAGACCCAGTACTTC
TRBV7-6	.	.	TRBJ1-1	CASSLYTGIPFF	TGTGCCAGCAGCTTATACACAGGGATACCTTTCTTT
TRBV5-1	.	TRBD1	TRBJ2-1	CASSPGQGSYNEQFF	TGCGCCAGCAGCCCGGGACAGGGGTCATACAATGAGCAGTTCTTC
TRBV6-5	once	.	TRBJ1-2	CASTREGYGYTF	TGTGCCAGCACCAGGGAGGGCTATGGCTACACCTTC
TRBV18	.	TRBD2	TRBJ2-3	CASSPPGLAGFTDTQYF	TGTGCCAGCTCACCACCGGGACTAGCGGGATTCACAGATACGCAGTATTTT
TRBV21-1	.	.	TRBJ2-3	CASSKIPWASGGASTDTQYF	TGTGCCAGCAGCAAAATTCCCTGGGCTAGCGGGGGAGCTAGCACAGATACGCAGTATTTT
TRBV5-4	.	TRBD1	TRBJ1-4	CASSLRGQGGHEKLFF	TGTGCCAGCAGCCTGAGGGGACAGGGGGGACATGAAAAACTGTTTTTT
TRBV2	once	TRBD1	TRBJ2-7	CASFEGQSSYEQYF	TGTGCCAGCTTTGAGGGACAGTCTTCCTACGAGCAGTACTTC
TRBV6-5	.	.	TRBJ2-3	CASSYPGTSTDTQYF	TGTGCCAGCAGTTACCCCGGGACTAGCACAGATACGCAGTATTTT
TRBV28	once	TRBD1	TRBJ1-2	CASSPGPGQVPTLAAGGYTF	TGTGCCAGCAGTCCCGGGCCGGGACAGGTTCCTACCCTGGCTGCTGGTGGCTACACCTTC
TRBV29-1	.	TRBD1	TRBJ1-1	CSVGQGLTEAFF	TGCAGCGTTGGACAGGGGTTAACAGAAGCTTTCTTT
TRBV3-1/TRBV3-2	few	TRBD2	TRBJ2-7	CASSQSVAGGPEF	TGTGCCAGCAGCCAATCCGTAGCGGGAGGGCCGGAGTTC
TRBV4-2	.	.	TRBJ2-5	CASSQDPVGRETQYF	TGTGCCAGCAGCCAAGATCCCGTCGGTCGGGAGACCCAGTACTTC
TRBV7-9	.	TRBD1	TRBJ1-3	CASSLGQGSLNTIYF	TGTGCCAGCAGTCTTGGACAGGGGTCCCTAAACACCATATATTTT
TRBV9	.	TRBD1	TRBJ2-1	CASSVWGQGVNEQFF	TGTGCCAGCAGCGTTTGGGGACAGGGGGTCAATGAGCAGTTCTTC
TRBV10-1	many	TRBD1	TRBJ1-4	CASSESTGQGGEKLFF	TGCGCCAGCAGTGAGTCCACGGGACAGGGTGGTGAAAAACTGTTTTTT
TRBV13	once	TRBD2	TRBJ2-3	CASSRLAGPDTQYF	TGTGCCAGCAGCCGACTAGCGGGACCAGATACGCAGTATTTT
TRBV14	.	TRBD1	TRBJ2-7	CASSLSTGAREQYF	TGTGCCAGCAGCCTATCGACAGGGGCGCGGGAGCAGTACTTC
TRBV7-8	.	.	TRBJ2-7	CASSLKHEQYF	TGTGCCAGCAGCTTAAAGCACGAGCAGTACTTC
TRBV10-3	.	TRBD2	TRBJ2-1	CAISLYGTSESNEQFF	TGTGCCATCAGCCTTTACGGGACTAGCGAGTCCAATGAGCAGTTCTTC
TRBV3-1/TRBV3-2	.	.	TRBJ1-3	CASSQSRGYSGNTIYF	TGTGCCAGCAGCCAATCCAGGGGTTACTCTGGAAACACCATATATTTT
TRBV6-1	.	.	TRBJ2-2	CASSEALAGVVAGELFF	TGTGCCAGCAGTGAAGCGCTAGCAGGGGTCGTGGCCGGGGAGCTGTTTTTT
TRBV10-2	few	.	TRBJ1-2	CASSEQAYGYTF	TGCGCCAGCAGCGAACAGGCCTATGGCTACACCTTC
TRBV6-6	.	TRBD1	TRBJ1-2	CASSYGEDRGYGYTF	TGTGCCAGCAGTTACGGGGAGGACAGGGGCTATGGCTACACCTTC
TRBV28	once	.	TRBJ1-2	CASGEGAYGYTF	TGTGCCAGCGGTGAGGGCGCCTATGGCTACACCTTC
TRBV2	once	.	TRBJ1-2	CASSESPIGYTF	TGTGCCAGCAGTGAAAGTCCTATTGGCTACACCTTC
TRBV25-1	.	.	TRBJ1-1	CASSRGGDTEAFF	TGTGCCAGCTCGCGAGGGGGGGACACTGAAGCTTTCTTT
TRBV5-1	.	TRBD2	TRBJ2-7	CASSLEKSGGRYEQYF	TGCGCCAGCAGCTTGGAGAAAAGCGGGGGCCGGTACGAGCAGTACTTC
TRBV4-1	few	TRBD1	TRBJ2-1	CASSRHRDREYNEQFF	TGCGCCAGCAGCCGTCACCGGGACAGGGAATACAATGAGCAGTTCTTC
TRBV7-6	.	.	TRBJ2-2	CASSLTVNTGELFF	TGTGCCAGCAGCTTAACGGTGAACACCGGGGAGCTGTTTTTT
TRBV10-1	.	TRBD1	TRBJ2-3	CASSPGQDTDTQYF	TGCGCCAGCAGCCCGGGACAGGATACAGATACGCAGTATTTT
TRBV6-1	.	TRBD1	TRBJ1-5	CASKGTGSQQPQHF	TGTGCCAGCAAAGGGACAGGCAGCCAGCAGCCCCAGCATTTT
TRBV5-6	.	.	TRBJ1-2	CASSLGAPYGYTF	TGTGCCAGCAGCTTGGGGGCCCCCTATGGCTACACCTTC
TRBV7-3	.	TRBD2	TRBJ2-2	CASSSITSGGTGELFF	TGTGCCAGCAGCTCAATTACTAGCGGGGGAACCGGGGAGCTGTTTTTT
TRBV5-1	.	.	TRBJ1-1	CASSLSGKLGTEAFF	TGCGCCAGCAGCTTGTCCGGGAAGTTGGGGACTGAAGCTTTCTTT
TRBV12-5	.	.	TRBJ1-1	CASGLGGTEAFF	TGTGCTAGTGGTCTCGGGGGGACTGAAGCTTTCTTT
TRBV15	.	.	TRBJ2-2	CATSSGGQNTGELFF	TGTGCCACCAGCAGTGGGGGACAGAACACCGGGGAGCTGTTTTTT
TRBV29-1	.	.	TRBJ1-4	CSADSNEKLFF	TGCAGCGCCGACAGTAATGAAAAACTGTTTTTT
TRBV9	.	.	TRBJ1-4	CASSLQPQRTGEKLFF	TGTGCCAGCAGCCTCCAGCCCCAAAGAACGGGTGAAAAACTGTTTTTT
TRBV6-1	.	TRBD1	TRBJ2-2	CASSVTPGGADTGELFF	TGTGCCAGCAGTGTAACGCCAGGGGGTGCGGACACCGGGGAGCTGTTTTTT
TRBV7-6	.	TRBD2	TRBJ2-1	CASSPGLAMYNEQFF	TGTGCCAGCAGCCCCGGACTAGCGATGTACAATGAGCAGTTCTTC
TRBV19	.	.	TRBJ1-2	CASSIDSDWYGYTF	TGTGCCAGTAGTATAGATTCGGACTGGTATGGCTACACCTTC
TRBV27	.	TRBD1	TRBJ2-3	CASSTFGTGDTDTQYF	TGTGCCAGCAGTACCTTCGGGACAGGGGACACAGATACGCAGTATTTT
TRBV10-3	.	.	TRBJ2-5	CAISKSAPPAEGQETQYF	TGTGCCATCAGTAAGTCCGCCCCCCCAGCGGAGGGACAAGAGACCCAGTACTTC